The T cell receptor (beta chain) under discussion was sequenced for a study of PD-1 blockade in mismatch repair-deficient tumors. Whole-study results and caveats: After pembrolizumab, tumor-resident clones rose rapidly, then generally contracted before radiologic responses.

The V gene's germline CDR1 is GTSNPN and CDR2 SVGIG (reference sequence). This CDR3 is built from 14 residues. V shed 0 bases and J shed 4 bases, with 12 bases lying between them. The protocol was immunoSEQ multiplex PCR, while the TCRdb copy is restricted to in-frame clones and leaves out a portion. The sample shows roughly 70,000 clones, about 72% of them seen only once. Concerning this clone itself: Its antigen is not known.

The sequence was collected from an adult with mismatch repair-deficient cancer. This chain links TRBV30 with TRBJ1-2; D is possibly TRBD1 (5 bases). The sample was peripheral blood, taken 2 weeks after starting pembrolizumab. The CDR3 nucleotides read TGTGCCTGGAGTGTGGATGGGGGGTCCTATGGCTACACCTTC. This encodes CAWSVDGGSYGYTF.